Only a few counts were recorded for the clone carrying this T cell receptor (beta chain). What it binds is not known. PCR was performed using 60 Vbeta and 13 Jbeta primers. This table comes from immunoSEQ multiplex PCR, and its TCRdb copy is limited to in-frame clones, with some not included. The sample has 100,000 to 150,000 clones, roughly 9.6% seen once. This record belongs to a study of cytomegalovirus exposure and HLA in healthy donors. Study-level points and caveats: Most of the TCR beta V segments (in an earlier analysis) were productive either about 87% or about 30% of the time. There were 150 to 200 TCR beta chains listed as cytomegalovirus-associated.

The V gene's germline CDR1 is SGHVS and CDR2 FQNEAQ. With V trimmed by 5 bases and J by 7 bases, 11 bases remained unmatched. This CDR3 has 16 residues. Sequenced: PBMCs. The clonotype comes from a woman between 35 and 50 years old in good health and CMV-seropositive. V is TRBV7-8 and J is TRBJ1-5; 10 bases align to TRBD1. The CDR3 here is CASSPGDRGQGQPQHF. The CDR3 region has the DNA TGTGCCAGCAGCCCCGGGGACAGGGGACAGGGGCAGCCCCAGCATTTT.